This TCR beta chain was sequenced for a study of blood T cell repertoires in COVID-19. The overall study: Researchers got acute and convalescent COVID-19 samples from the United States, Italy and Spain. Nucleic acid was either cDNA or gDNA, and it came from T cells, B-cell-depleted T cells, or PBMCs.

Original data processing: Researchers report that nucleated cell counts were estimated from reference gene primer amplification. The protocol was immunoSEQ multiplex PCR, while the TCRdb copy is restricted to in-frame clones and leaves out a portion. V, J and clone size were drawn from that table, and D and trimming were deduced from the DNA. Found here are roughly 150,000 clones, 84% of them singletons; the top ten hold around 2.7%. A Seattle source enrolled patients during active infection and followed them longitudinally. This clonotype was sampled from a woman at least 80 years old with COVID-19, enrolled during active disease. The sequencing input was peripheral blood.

The CDR3 DNA sequence: TGTGCCAGCAGCCATCCGGGACAGGAATATGAGGAGCAGTACTTC. Protein product: CASSHPGQEYEEQYF. V usage is TRBV4-2 and J usage is TRBJ2-7, with 8 positions matching TRBD1. The CDR3 contains 15 residues. Germline V CDR1 and CDR2: LGHNA, YNFKEQ. V gave up 3 bases and J gave up 7 bases; unmatched junction bases: 11.